Each of the 20 T cell receptor beta chains below was sequenced from the same sample in a study of beta chain features in type 1 diabetes. Whole-study findings and limits: Moderately but significantly shorter TCRB CDR3s were found in Type 1 diabetes patients in all four CD4+ subsets.

Expressed TCRB transcripts were sequenced, since all the RNA that had been isolated was reverse transcribed. Clones were sequenced by immunoSEQ multiplex PCR, and TCRdb holds only the in-frame ones, with some missing. The sample yields a few hundred thousand clones, 16% seen once. No cognate antigen is known for these TCRs. The sequenced material came from naive CD4+ T cells from blood. These receptors were obtained from a man aged 30-40 years with type 1 diabetes.

The chain uses TRBV7-2 and TRBJ2-3, with a weak D call TRBD1 (5 bases). The V end was cut by 2 bases, the J end by 3 bases, with 9 bases between. Per germline, CDR1 SGHTA and CDR2 FQGNSA. There are 14 residues in the CDR3. The CDR3 sequence: CASSLRQGTDTQYF. DNA of the CDR3: TGTGCCAGCAGCTTACGGCAGGGTACAGATACGCAGTATTTT. Using reference TRBV7-2 and TRBJ2-3 for the parts outside the CDR3, the full variable domain is GAGVSQSPSNKVTEKGKDVELRCDPISGHTALYWYRQSLGQGLEFLIYFQGNSAPDKSGLPSDRFSAERTGGSVSTLTIQRTQQEDSAVYLCASSLRQGTDTQYFGPGTRLTVL.

This clone was observed a handful of times. This chain uses TRBV29-1 with TRBJ2-1, with D possibly being TRBD1 (5 bases). CDR3 length: 17 residues. CDR1 is SQVTM, CDR2 ANQGSEA, per germline. Trimming took 7 bases from V and 0 from J, leaving 22 bases between them. CDR3 in amino acids: CSAGPLSTDSSYNEQFF. CDR3 DNA sequence: TGCAGCGCTGGCCCACTTTCGACAGATAGCTCCTACAATGAGCAGTTCTTC.

The chain recombines TRBV29-1 with TRBJ1-1, with 7 bases identical to TRBD1. With 2 bases clipped from V and 11 bases from J, the junction kept 5 bases outside the gene matches. Germline CDR1 SQVTM, CDR2 ANQGSEA. CDR3 length: 11 amino acids. The DNA of the CDR3 is TGCAGCGTTGAACGACAGGGCAGGGCTTTCTTT. Residues: CSVERQGRAFF.

V gene TRBV25-1 combines with J gene TRBJ2-1, with 13 nucleotides matching TRBD2. Germline trimming cut 3 bases from V and 9 bases from J; bases unmatched to any gene: 5. Germline CDR1 and CDR2: MGHDK and SYGVNS. The CDR3 consists of 15 residues. In DNA, the CDR3 is TGTGCCAGCAGTGATACTAGCGGGAGGGTCTTTGAGCAGTTCTTC. Translating it yields CASSDTSGRVFEQFF.

As concerns this clone: At one end, the junction sequence differs from germline, possibly due to a read error. The chain couples TRBV7-7 to TRBJ2-3; TRBD1 is a possible D gene (6 bases). Germline V gives CDR1 SSHAT, CDR2 FNYEAQ (reference sequence). This CDR3 region has 14 residues. CDR3 sequence: CASSPGASTDTQYF. The CDR3 nucleotides are TGTGCTAGCAGTCCAGGGGCTTCCACAGATACGCAGTATTTT.

J is TRBJ2-1 and V is TRBV7-2; TRBD2 is a possible D gene (5 bases). The germline CDR1 and CDR2 sequences are SGHTA and FQGNSA. The CDR3 is 11 amino acids. Trimming left V 7 bases short and J 7 bases short, with 8 bases between. The CDR3 here is CASNDYNEQFF. CDR3 sequence (DNA): TGTGCCAGCAACGACTATAATGAGCAGTTCTTC.

This clone was recorded a few times. DNA for the CDR3: TGTGCCAGCAGTGCTTACGAGCAGTACTTC. Translating it yields CASSAYEQYF. V is TRBV28 and J is TRBJ2-7; D remains unclear. Trimming removed 5 bases from V and 4 bases from J, with 3 bases in between. Looked up from germline, CDR1 is MDHEN and CDR2 is SYDVKM. This CDR3 has 10 residues.

This chain uses TRBV6-6 with TRBJ2-3; 8 positions agree with TRBD1. From germline, CDR1 is MNHNY and CDR2 SVGAGI (reference sequence). V shed 2 bases, J shed 6 bases, and the junction held 7 bases outside the gene matches. There are 15 residues in the CDR3. CDR3 bases: TGTGCCAGCAGTTACACAGGGGGACCCTCCGATACGCAGTATTTT. Protein product: CASSYTGGPSDTQYF.

This chain connects TRBV29-1 to TRBJ2-2; the D gene is possibly TRBD1 (5 bases). This CDR3 contains 14 residues. Germline V CDR1 and CDR2: SQVTM, ANQGSEA. Trimming removed 6 bases at V and 2 bases at J, with 13 bases between. The CDR3 loop is CSVPQDINTGELFF. The CDR3, as DNA: TGCAGCGTCCCTCAGGACATCAACACCGGGGAGCTGTTTTTT.

J is TRBJ2-1 and V is TRBV10-3, with D tentatively TRBD2 (5 bases). The V end lost 6 bases, the J end lost 5 bases, and 11 bases lay between the germline ends. The CDR3 extends over 13 amino acids. The germline gives CDR1 ENHRY, CDR2 SYGVKD. The CDR3 is CAIRDLEDNEQFF. CDR3 DNA: TGTGCCATCAGGGACCTGGAGGACAATGAGCAGTTCTTC.

The genes are TRBV30 and TRBJ1-5; 7 bases are shared with TRBD1. After removal of 4 bases from V and 7 bases from J, the junction contained 10 bases not matched to a gene. CDR1 is GTSNPN, CDR2 SVGIG, per germline (reference sequence). This CDR3 comprises 14 residues. The CDR3 protein is CAWTRLQGGQPQHF. The DNA of the CDR3 is TGTGCCTGGACGCGACTTCAGGGGGGCCAGCCCCAGCATTTT.

This clone came up a few times. The chain links TRBV4-1 to TRBJ2-2, with 11 bases matching TRBD1. Germline V CDR1 and CDR2: MGHRA, YSYEKL. The V and J ends lost 1 base and 3 bases, in that order; junction bases with no gene match: 1. CDR3 length equals 16 residues. The CDR3: CASSQAGQGDTGELFF. CDR3 nucleotides: TGCGCCAGCAGCCAAGCGGGACAGGGGGACACCGGGGAGCTGTTTTTT.

V is TRBV13 and J is TRBJ2-7, with 7 bases that match TRBD1. Germline V gene data show CDR1 as PRHDT and CDR2 as FYEKMQ (reference sequence). CDR3 length: 12 amino acids. Trimming removed 5 bases from V and 5 bases from J; junction bases left unmatched: 3. In nucleotides, the CDR3 is TGTGCCAGCAGCAGGACAGGAAACGAGCAGTACTTC. Protein product: CASSRTGNEQYF. Full variable domain (rest looked up from reference TRBV13 and TRBJ2-7): AAGVIQSPRHLIKEKRETATLKCYPIPRHDTVYWYQQGPGQDPQFLISFYEKMQSDKGSIPDRFSAQQFSDYHSELNMSSLELGDSALYFCASSRTGNEQYFGPGTRLTVT.

The table lists this clone with a few counts. V is TRBV30 and J is TRBJ2-1; D is ambiguous. CDR1 and CDR2 from the germline V gene are GTSNPN and SVGIG (reference sequence). The length of the CDR3 is 15 residues. V dropped 3 bases and J dropped 1 base, with 13 bases sitting between them. CDR3 amino acids: CAWSGGTSSYNEQFF. In DNA form, the CDR3 reads TGTGCCTGGAGCGGCGGCACGAGTTCCTACAATGAGCAGTTCTTC.

The rearrangement links TRBV2 to TRBJ2-3, with TRBD2 matching 10 bases. CDR1 SNHLY and CDR2 FYNNEI come from the germline V gene. V dropped 7 bases and J dropped 3; count of bases not matched to a gene: 22. There are 20 residues in the CDR3. Written as DNA, the CDR3 is TGTGCCAGCATGCGGTGGGGTGAGCTAGCGGGAGTTTCAGGTACAGATACGCAGTATTTT. Protein: CASMRWGELAGVSGTDTQYF. Combining the CDR3 with reference TRBV2 and TRBJ2-3 gives the whole variable domain EPEVTQTPSHQVTQMGQEVILRCVPISNHLYFYWYRQILGQKVEFLVSFYNNEISEKSEIFDDQFSVERPDGSNFTLKIRSTKLEDSAMYFCASMRWGELAGVSGTDTQYFGPGTRLTVL.

A few counts support this clone. V gene TRBV5-6 combines with J gene TRBJ2-4; TRBD2 matches 13 bases. CDR1 and CDR2 (germline): SGHDT, YYEEEE. The CDR3 extends over 14 amino acids. Unmatched junction bases numbered 3, after V lost 3 bases and J lost 9 bases. CDR3 nucleotides: TGTGCCAGCAGCTGGACTAGCGGGAGTGTCATTCAGTACTTC. This translates into CASSWTSGSVIQYF.

As concerns this clone: Other DNA sequences in the same sample also yield this CDR3. V is TRBV29-1 and J is TRBJ2-3, with 7 bases aligning to TRBD2. Germline lookup yields CDR1 SQVTM and CDR2 ANQGSEA. V shed 8 bases and J 2 bases; nucleotides not matched to a gene: 7. There are 13 residues in the CDR3. As DNA, the CDR3 is TGCAGCACTCGGGGGGTGCTCACAGATACGCAGTATTTT. The encoded protein is CSTRGVLTDTQYF.

This CDR3 is CASSVGEVDFLGGQFF. CDR3 sequence (DNA): TGTGCCAGCAGCGTAGGGGAGGTGGATTTCCTAGGAGGGCAGTTCTTC. The rearrangement uses TRBV9 and TRBJ2-1; D perhaps matches TRBD2 (6 bases). The CDR3 is made up of 16 amino acids. Looked up from germline, CDR1 is SGDLS and CDR2 is YYNGEE. Trimming removed 0 bases from V and 12 bases from J, with 22 bases in between.

The chain is built from TRBV5-1 and TRBJ2-3; D call uncertain. Trimming left V 0 bases short and J 4 bases short, with 9 bases between. Germline CDR1 SGHRS, CDR2 YFSETQ. The CDR3 contains 14 residues. CDR3 sequence: CASSLAGFADTQYF. For the CDR3, the DNA is TGCGCCAGCAGCTTGGCCGGGTTCGCAGATACGCAGTATTTT.

V gene TRBV29-1 combines with J gene TRBJ2-1; possibly TRBD2 for D (6 bases). The germline V gene has CDR1 SQVTM and CDR2 ANQGSEA. The CDR3 is 15 amino acids. Trimming took off 7 bases at V and 4 bases at J, with 20 bases between the two ends. CDR3 bases: TGCAGCGCCCTGCCCTGGACGGGAGAGTACAATGAGCAGTTCTTC. It translates to CSALPWTGEYNEQFF.